The present entry profiles one T cell receptor (beta chain) with its context. The data originate from a study of T-cell reconstitution after alpha-beta-depleted transplantation in children. Germline CDR1 reads MNHEY; CDR2 reads SMNVEV (reference sequence). The V end was cut by 7 bases, the J end by 3 bases, with 16 bases between. The CDR3 runs 15 residues. A TCRbeta library incorporating unique molecular identifiers was prepared. TCRdb reanalysed the PCR reads using MiXCR and keeps one entry per CDR3 protein. The sample includes a few hundred thousand distinct CDR3 sequences, 10% of them seen just once.

The clonotype was recovered from a human donor who donated a stem cell graft to a child with acute lymphoblastic leukemia. The input for sequencing was PBMCs from the stem cell graft donor, taken from the stem cell graft. The J gene is TRBJ2-1, the V gene TRBV27; perhaps TRBD1 as D (6 bases). The CDR3 loop reads CASNERTALYNEQFF. CDR3 nucleotides: TGTGCCAGCAACGAACGGACAGCTCTCTACAATGAGCAGTTCTTC.